Sequencing of this TCR beta chain was carried out in a study of vaccination effects on CD4 cells after COVID-19. Overall study: Two convalescent patients were sampled 16 days and one week before vaccination.

The table came from immunoSEQ multiplex PCR; TCRdb's copy has only in-frame clones and leaves some out. The table includes roughly 70,000 clones, around 70% detected once. Regarding this clone: As yet, its antigen is unknown.

V lost 3 bases, J lost 0 bases, and 8 bases lay in between. The CDR3 contains 14 residues. Looked up from germline, CDR1 is LNHDA and CDR2 is SQIVND (reference sequence). In the ViraFEST assay, antigen-specific CD4+ clonotypes were identified by expansion after peptide-pool stimulation. Between days 9 and 11 of culture, CD4+ T cells were separated out. Infection dated between March and December 2020, before the Alpha, Beta and Delta variants reached the United States. With 8.5 to 10 ug/ml peptides and around 10 IU/ml IL-2, 2 million or so PBMC per well were cultured. The sample in question was CD4+ T cells from PBMCs cultured with HIV peptides, obtained before COVID-19 vaccination. Subset described: HIV-1 Nef peptide pool negative control/reference culture. This receptor was obtained from a human donor who had a prior SARS-CoV-2 infection. The chain recombines TRBV19 with TRBJ2-5; D remains ambiguous. CDR3 protein: CASSISVYQETQYF. Here the CDR3 DNA reads TGTGCCAGTAGTATTTCTGTGTACCAAGAGACCCAGTACTTC.